This T cell receptor beta chain was profiled in a study of blood T cell repertoires in COVID-19. Study overall: Researchers got acute and convalescent COVID-19 samples from the United States, Italy and Spain. T cells, B-cell-depleted T cells, or PBMCs provided the cDNA or gDNA that served as material.

Original processing notes: Amplification with reference gene primers provided the estimates of nucleated cell counts. TCRdb's copy holds only in-frame clones and misses some; the assay was immunoSEQ multiplex PCR. The V and J calls and the clone size are those of that table, but D and trimming were determined from the DNA. The data show tens of thousands of clones, with approximately 90% seen just once and about 16% held by the top ten. Germline CDR1 and CDR2: SNHLY and FYNNEI. Trimming pared 5 bases from V and 0 bases from J, leaving 17 bases between. CDR3 size: 16 residues. This rearrangement joins TRBV2 to TRBJ2-7; tentatively, D is TRBD2 (6 bases). The sequenced sample was peripheral blood. The clonotype was recovered from a male donor with acute or convalescent COVID-19. The CDR3 region is CASSFGAGRSSYEQYF. The CDR3 DNA is TGTGCCAGCAGTTTTGGGGCGGGACGGTCCTCCTACGAGCAGTACTTC.